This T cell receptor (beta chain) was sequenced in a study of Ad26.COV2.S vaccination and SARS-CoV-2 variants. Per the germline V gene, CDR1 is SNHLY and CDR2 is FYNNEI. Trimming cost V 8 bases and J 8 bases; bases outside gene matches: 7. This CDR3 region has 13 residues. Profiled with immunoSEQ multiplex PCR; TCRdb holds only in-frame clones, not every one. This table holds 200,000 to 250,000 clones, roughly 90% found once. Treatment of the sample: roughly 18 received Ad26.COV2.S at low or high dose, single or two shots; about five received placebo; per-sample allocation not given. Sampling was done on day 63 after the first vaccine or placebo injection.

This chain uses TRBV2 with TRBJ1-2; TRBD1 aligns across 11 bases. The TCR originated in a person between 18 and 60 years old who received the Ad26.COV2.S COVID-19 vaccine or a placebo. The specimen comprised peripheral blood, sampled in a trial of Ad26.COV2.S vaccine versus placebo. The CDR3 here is CASAGTGGRGYTF. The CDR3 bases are TGTGCCAGCGCCGGGACAGGGGGTCGAGGCTACACCTTC.